This is a list of T cell receptor beta chains from one sample in a study of T cell changes during pregnancy in multiple sclerosis. The method was immunoSEQ multiplex PCR; TCRdb's version includes in-frame clones alone and lacks a portion of them. The sample gives 40,000 to 60,000 clones, roughly 90% of which show up once; around 2.6% is in the top ten. The material sequenced was CD8+ T cells from peripheral blood mononuclear cells, taken in the second trimester of pregnancy. The source of these receptors is a female donor with multiple sclerosis, enrolled in a pregnancy study. CDR3s include the opening cysteine and the closing phenylalanine or tryptophan. D genes are given only for firm matches. For some rows the clone size is stated as once, few or many, or as a class when expanded; others skip it.

len	v_gene	abundance	j_gene	d_gene	CDR3aa	CDR3nt
15	TRBV4-3	-	TRBJ2-7	-	CASSYTSEGAYEQYF	TGCGCCAGCAGTTATACCTCGGAGGGGGCTTACGAGCAGTACTTC
14	TRBV15	once	TRBJ1-6	-	CATSRERDSSPLHF	TGTGCCACCAGCAGAGAGAGGGATTCGTCACCCCTCCACTTT
18	TRBV19	-	TRBJ2-1	-	CASTDNRGSSGSYNEQFF	TGTGCCAGTACGGACAATAGGGGATCGTCGGGCTCCTACAATGAGCAGTTCTTC
12	TRBV11-1	-	TRBJ2-5	-	CASSSAEGVQYF	TGTGCCAGCAGCTCCGCCGAGGGGGTCCAGTACTTC
16	TRBV7-8	-	TRBJ2-1	TRBD2	CASSSRERGGYNEQFF	TGTGCCAGCAGCTCCCGGGAGCGGGGGGGTTACAATGAGCAGTTCTTC
15	TRBV27	-	TRBJ2-5	-	CASSRPGHMGETQYF	TGTGCCAGCAGCCGTCCGGGACATATGGGGGAGACCCAGTACTTC
15	TRBV7-9	-	TRBJ1-3	-	CASSPGRYSGNTIYF	TGTGCCAGCAGCCCGGGGAGGTACTCTGGAAACACCATATATTTT
15	TRBV4-1	once	TRBJ2-7	TRBD1	CASSLSRDSYYEQYF	TGCGCCAGCAGCCTAAGCCGGGACAGCTACTACGAGCAGTACTTC
13	TRBV7-2	-	TRBJ1-1	-	CASSLARNTEAFF	TGTGCCAGCAGCTTAGCCAGGAACACTGAAGCTTTCTTT
16	TRBV6-5	-	TRBJ2-1	-	CASSYSLQGPYNEQFF	TGTGCCAGCAGTTACTCGCTGCAGGGGCCATACAATGAGCAGTTCTTC
13	TRBV7-9	-	TRBJ1-2	TRBD1	CASSSQGDYGYTF	TGTGCCAGCAGCTCCCAGGGGGACTATGGCTACACCTTC
15	TRBV19	-	TRBJ1-3	-	CASSPPTGDGNTIYF	TGTGCCAGTAGTCCGCCGACAGGCGATGGAAACACCATATATTTT
14	TRBV7-9	-	TRBJ1-2	TRBD1	CASNPGQENYGYTF	TGTGCCAGCAACCCGGGACAGGAAAACTATGGCTACACCTTC
14	TRBV18	-	TRBJ2-1	-	CASSPSAVDNEQFF	TGTGCCAGCTCACCAAGTGCCGTAGACAATGAGCAGTTCTTC
14	TRBV7-9	-	TRBJ1-4	-	CASSSLTANEKLFF	TGTGCCAGCAGCTCGTTAACAGCTAATGAAAAACTGTTTTTT
17	TRBV4-3	-	TRBJ2-1	TRBD2	CASSQDLLAGGRDEQFF	TGCGCCAGCAGCCAAGATTTACTAGCGGGGGGCAGGGATGAGCAGTTCTTC
11	TRBV6-5	once	TRBJ1-5	TRBD1	CATGQGPAQHF	TGTGCCACGGGACAGGGTCCGGCCCAGCATTTT
13	TRBV5-6	-	TRBJ1-2	-	CASSTGQNYGYTF	TGTGCCAGCAGCACAGGACAGAACTATGGCTACACCTTC
14	TRBV4-2	-	TRBJ2-1	-	CASSQALSSHEQFF	TGTGCCAGCAGCCAAGCTTTGTCTAGTCATGAGCAGTTCTTC
14	TRBV13	-	TRBJ2-4	-	CASSQLPPGNIQYF	TGTGCCAGCAGCCAATTACCCCCGGGAAACATTCAGTACTTC
10	TRBV21-1	-	TRBJ1-5	-	CASPGRNQHF	TGTGCCAGTCCGGGGAGGAACCAGCATTTT
13	TRBV2	-	TRBJ1-2	-	CATYRELLYGYTF	TGTGCCACCTACCGGGAACTTCTTTATGGCTACACCTTC
17	TRBV5-1	-	TRBJ2-1	TRBD2	CASSLALAGVSYNEQFF	TGCGCCAGCAGCTTGGCACTAGCGGGGGTTTCCTACAATGAGCAGTTCTTC
12	TRBV5-5	once	TRBJ2-7	-	CASSLEAHEQYF	TGTGCCAGCAGCTTGGAAGCCCACGAGCAGTACTTC
14	TRBV18	few	TRBJ1-1	-	CASSPPTGNTEAFF	TGTGCCAGCTCACCCCCTACAGGGAACACTGAAGCTTTCTTT
16	TRBV2	-	TRBJ1-3	TRBD1	CASAGQKRGSGNTIYF	TGTGCCAGCGCGGGACAGAAAAGGGGTTCTGGAAACACCATATATTTT